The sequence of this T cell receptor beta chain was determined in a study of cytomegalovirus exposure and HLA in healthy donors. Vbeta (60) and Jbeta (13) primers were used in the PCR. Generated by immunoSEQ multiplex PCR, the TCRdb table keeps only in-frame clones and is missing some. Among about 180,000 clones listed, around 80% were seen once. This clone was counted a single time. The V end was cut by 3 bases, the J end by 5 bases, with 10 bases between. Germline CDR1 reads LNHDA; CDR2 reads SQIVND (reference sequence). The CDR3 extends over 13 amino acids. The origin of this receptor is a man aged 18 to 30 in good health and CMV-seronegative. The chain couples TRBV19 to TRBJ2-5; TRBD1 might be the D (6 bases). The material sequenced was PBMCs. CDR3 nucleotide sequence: TGTGCCAGTAGTATGAGGCAGGGGGAGACCCAGTACTTC. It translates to CASSMRQGETQYF. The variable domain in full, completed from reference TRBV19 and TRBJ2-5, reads DGGITQSPKYLFRKEGQNVTLSCEQNLNHDAMYWYRQDPGQGLRLIYYSQIVNDFQKGDIAEGYSVSREKKESFPLTVTSAQKNPTAFYLCASSMRQGETQYFGPGTRLLVL.